The 31 T cell receptor beta chains presented below share a single source sample, sequenced in a study of T-cell reconstitution after alpha-beta-depleted transplantation in children. Unique molecular identifiers were incorporated during preparation of the TCRbeta library. MiXCR, run by TCRdb on the PCR reads, gives a single entry per CDR3 protein. The top ten hold around 30% of the sample, which has hundreds of thousands of distinct CDR3 sequences, roughly 15% seen once. The specimen was PBMCs, mostly from graft donor cells, collected 360 days after TCRalphabeta/CD19-depleted stem cell transplant. The receptors here all came from a boy younger than two who had a stem cell transplant for Wiskott-Aldrich syndrome, so the T cells may come from the graft donor.

This clonotype was picked up a small number of times. J is TRBJ1-4 and V is TRBV29-1, with TRBD1 matching 9 bases. Germline trimming cut 4 bases from V and 6 bases from J; bases unmatched to any gene: 9. This CDR3 contains 15 residues. CDR1 is SQVTM, CDR2 ANQGSEA, per germline. CDR3 sequence (DNA): TGCAGCGTTGGACCTGACAGGGGGACGGATGAAAAACTGTTTTTT. Its translation is CSVGPDRGTDEKLFF.

The CDR3 nucleotides read TGTGCCAGCAGTTTATACCGGTACGGGGAGCTGTTTTTT. Its translation: CASSLYRYGELFF. The chain carries TRBV28 and TRBJ2-2; D ambiguous. Germline CDR1 MDHEN, CDR2 SYDVKM. V was cut by 1 base and J by 7 bases, with 7 bases left in between. This CDR3 is 13 amino acids long.

The chain is built from TRBV20-1 and TRBJ2-1; D ambiguous. V lost 5 bases and J 7 bases, leaving 18 bases between the germline ends. CDR1 DFQATT and CDR2 SNEGSKA come from the germline V gene (reference sequence). This CDR3 comprises 14 residues. The chain's CDR3 is CSAGKLLNTNEQFF. CDR3 sequence (DNA): TGCAGTGCTGGGAAATTGTTGAATACAAATGAGCAGTTCTTC.

This clonotype came up a few times. V is TRBV19 and J is TRBJ2-6, with D uncertain. V was pared by 7 bases and J by 0 bases, with 10 bases between. This CDR3 is 15 amino acids long. Looked up from germline, CDR1 is LNHDA and CDR2 is SQIVND (reference sequence). The CDR3 DNA reads TGTGCCAGTAAGTACGCTTACTCTGGGGCCAACGTCCTGACTTTC. Encoded protein: CASKYAYSGANVLTF.

This CDR3 reads CASSLGGKSGNTIYF. CDR3 in DNA: TGTGCCAGCAGTTTAGGTGGGAAATCTGGAAACACCATATATTTT. The V and J genes are TRBV12-3 or TRBV12-4 and TRBJ1-3; D remains ambiguous. CDR3 length: 15 residues. V was shortened by 1 base and J by 1 base, with 8 bases between the two germline ends.

In its sample, this clonotype was seen a few times. The chain couples TRBV24-1 to TRBJ2-2; possibly TRBD2 for D (5 bases). Germline CDR1 reads KGHDR; CDR2 reads SFDVKD. This CDR3 is 15 amino acids long. The V gene lost 4 bases and the J gene lost 4 bases, with 12 bases spanning the gap. The chain's CDR3 is CATSDKRGFTGELFF. Here the CDR3 DNA reads TGTGCCACCAGTGACAAACGGGGATTCACCGGGGAGCTGTTTTTT.

In its sample, this clonotype was seen a few times. The gene calls are TRBV20-1 and TRBJ2-7, with 8 nucleotides matching TRBD1. The CDR3 sequence is 14 residues long. The junction had 5 bases not matched to a gene; V was cut back by 2 bases and J by 2 bases. CDR1 is DFQATT, CDR2 SNEGSKA, per germline (reference sequence). The CDR3 is CSARSGTGTYEQYF. DNA for the CDR3: TGCAGTGCTAGATCCGGGACAGGTACCTACGAGCAGTACTTC.

The chain uses TRBV11-2 and TRBJ1-6, with TRBD1 identical over 7 bases. The CDR3 has 16 amino acids. CDR1 and CDR2 (germline): SGHAT, FQNNGV. The trim removed 4 bases at V and 11 bases at J, leaving 14 bases unmatched. The CDR3 region has the DNA TGTGCCAGCAGCTGGATCGGACAGGCCATGGGGGCACCCCTCCACTTT. It specifies CASSWIGQAMGAPLHF. The full variable domain, rest sourced from reference TRBV11-2 and TRBJ1-6, is EAGVAQSPRYKIIEKRQSVAFWCNPISGHATLYWYQQILGQGPKLLIQFQNNGVVDDSQLPKDRFSAERLKGVDSTLKIQPAKLEDSAVYLCASSWIGQAMGAPLHFGNGTRLTVT.

There are a few counts of this clonotype. The chain is built from TRBV27 and TRBJ2-7; either TRBD1 or TRBD2 may supply D (5 bases each). The germline CDR1 and CDR2 sequences are MNHEY and SMNVEV (reference sequence). This CDR3 has 15 residues. V gave up 6 bases and J gave up 4 bases, with 19 bases separating them. The CDR3 here is CASRRGPKGYYEQYF. For the CDR3, the DNA is TGTGCCAGCAGAAGAGGGCCTAAGGGGTATTACGAGCAGTACTTC.

This clonotype was seen only a few times. This rearrangement joins TRBV12-3 or TRBV12-4 to TRBJ2-7; TRBD2 might be the D (6 bases). This CDR3 comprises 17 residues. Trimming cost V 7 bases and J 0 bases, with 22 bases left between them. The CDR3: CASKKRGLSGSSYEQYF. CDR3 DNA: TGTGCCAGCAAGAAAAGGGGCCTTAGCGGTAGCTCCTACGAGCAGTACTTC.

The chain recombines TRBV10-3 with TRBJ2-2; the match to TRBD2 covers 7 bases. Germline trimming cut 4 bases from V and 1 base from J; bases unmatched to any gene: 3. From germline, CDR1 is ENHRY and CDR2 SYGVKD. The CDR3 length is 15 residues. The CDR3 DNA reads as TGTGCCATCAGTGGGCTAGCGGTGAACACCGGGGAGCTGTTTTTT. Protein sequence: CAISGLAVNTGELFF.

V gene TRBV14 combines with J gene TRBJ2-5; 14 bases map to TRBD2. V lost 4 bases and J lost 0; bases outside the gene matches: 7. The CDR3 sequence is 18 residues long. The germline V gene encodes CDR1 SGHDN and CDR2 FVKESK. The CDR3 coding sequence is TGTGCCAGCAGCCCGGGACTAGCGGGGGTCCTTTACCAAGAGACCCAGTACTTC. Its translation is CASSPGLAGVLYQETQYF.

This chain uses TRBV20-1 with TRBJ1-4; D remains ambiguous. CDR1 and CDR2 (germline): DFQATT, SNEGSKA (reference sequence). CDR3 length: 16 amino acids. V lost 0 bases and J 0 bases, leaving 11 bases between the germline ends. CDR3 sequence reads: CSARDLRAATNEKLFF. CDR3 in DNA: TGCAGTGCTAGAGATTTACGGGCTGCAACTAATGAAAAACTGTTTTTT.

This clonotype has just a few counts. The rearrangement uses TRBV9 and TRBJ2-3; D is undetermined. The CDR3 is 13 residues long. Trimming took off 3 bases at V and 0 bases at J, with 5 bases between the two ends. CDR1 is SGDLS, CDR2 YYNGEE, per germline. In nucleotides, the CDR3 is TGTGCCAGCAGCGCCACTAGCACAGATACGCAGTATTTT. Translation gives CASSATSTDTQYF.

This clonotype was seen only a few times. V gene TRBV11-2 combines with J gene TRBJ2-1; 12 bases map to TRBD2. With 1 base clipped from V and 1 base from J, the junction kept 14 bases outside the gene matches. Per germline, CDR1 SGHAT and CDR2 FQNNGV. This CDR3 is 21 amino acids long. The CDR3 region has the DNA TGTGCCAGCAGCTTAGTTCGGGCTAGCGGGGGGGCGGCTAGATCCTACAATGAGCAGTTCTTC. It yields the protein CASSLVRASGGAARSYNEQFF.

The rearrangement links TRBV6-6 to TRBJ2-3; TRBD2 is a possible D gene (7 bases). V shed 5 bases and J shed 6 bases, with 12 bases lying between them. Germline CDR1 is MNHNY and CDR2 is SVGAGI (reference sequence). The CDR3 consists of 13 residues. CDR3 loop: CASSKGGLDTQYF. CDR3 nucleotide sequence: TGTGCCAGCAGTAAGGGGGGGTTGGATACGCAGTATTTT.

A few counts support this clonotype. The rearrangement uses TRBV24-1 and TRBJ2-1, with TRBD1 matching 8 bases. The CDR3 length is 17 residues. Germline values: CDR1 KGHDR, CDR2 SFDVKD. With 5 bases clipped from V and 0 bases from J, the junction kept 8 bases outside the gene matches. The CDR3 DNA sequence: TGTGCCACCAGTGCAAACCCAGGGGGCAGCTCCTACAATGAGCAGTTCTTC. This gives the protein CATSANPGGSSYNEQFF.

This clonotype was seen ten or more times. The DNA of the CDR3 is TGCGCCAGCAGCCAAGTTTCAGGGTTATTTGCGGGCACAGATACGCAGTATTTT. Translating gives CASSQVSGLFAGTDTQYF. The gene calls are TRBV4-3 and TRBJ2-3; TRBD1 might be the D (5 bases). Trimming removed 1 base from V and 1 base from J, with 18 bases in between. Germline CDR1 is LGHNA and CDR2 is YSLEER. CDR3 length: 18 amino acids.

The table lists this clonotype with a few counts. The gene calls are TRBV15 and TRBJ2-7; a possible D gene is TRBD1 (6 bases). Germline-derived CDR1 and CDR2 are LNHNV and YYDKDF (reference sequence). V was pared by 1 base and J by 2 bases, with 9 bases between. The CDR3 covers 14 residues. The DNA for the CDR3 is TGTGCCACCAGCAGAGCAGGGGCCCCCTACGAGCAGTACTTC. As protein: CATSRAGAPYEQYF.

V and J are TRBV5-4 and TRBJ2-1, with 9 bases identical to TRBD2. The CDR3 covers 14 residues. Germline V gives CDR1 SGHNT, CDR2 YYREEE (reference sequence). V trimming: 4 bases; J trimming: 5 bases; junction bases outside the gene matches: 4. The CDR3 region has the DNA TGTGCCAGCAGCGCGGGACTAGCTCACAATGAGCAGTTCTTC. Its translation is CASSAGLAHNEQFF.

This clonotype was seen only a few times. The chain carries TRBV14 and TRBJ2-7, with D perhaps matching TRBD2 (7 bases). V was shortened by 8 bases and J by 4 bases, with 15 bases between the two germline ends. Germline CDR1 SGHDN, CDR2 FVKESK. This CDR3 is 13 amino acids long. CDR3 bases: TGTGCCAGCCGAGGGGGTAGCGGGTACGAGCAGTACTTC. It translates to CASRGGSGYEQYF.

The sample holds a few counts of this clonotype. The V gene is TRBV6-1, the J gene TRBJ2-3; TRBD1 matches at 7 bases. V lost 1 base and J lost 4; bases outside the gene matches: 8. Germline CDR1 is MNHNS and CDR2 is SASEGT. This CDR3 spans 16 amino acids. CDR3 protein: CASSEVGGNRADTQYF. For the CDR3, the DNA is TGTGCCAGCAGTGAAGTAGGGGGCAATAGGGCAGATACGCAGTATTTT.

The chain has TRBV20-1 and TRBJ1-3, with D possibly being TRBD1 (5 bases). Between the trimmed V and J ends, which lost 3 bases and 3 bases, there was a span of 12 bases. The CDR3 is made up of 14 amino acids. CDR1 and CDR2 (germline): DFQATT, SNEGSKA (reference sequence). CDR3 in DNA: TGCAGTGCTAGGACAGCCCTCTATGGAAACACCATATATTTT. Its protein is CSARTALYGNTIYF.

This clonotype appeared a few times. This rearrangement joins TRBV20-1 to TRBJ2-5, with TRBD1 identical over 7 bases. The V gene end was trimmed by 1 base and the J gene end by 4 bases; junction bases not matched to a gene: 0. Germline V gives CDR1 DFQATT, CDR2 SNEGSKA (reference sequence). The CDR3 totals 12 residues. CDR3 in DNA: TGCAGTGCTAGAGGGACAGGAGAGACCCAGTACTTC. This translates into CSARGTGETQYF.

The V gene is TRBV20-1, the J gene TRBJ2-5; D not resolved. The CDR3 covers 13 residues. Germline lookup yields CDR1 DFQATT and CDR2 SNEGSKA (reference sequence). Trimming removed 3 bases at V and 4 bases at J, with 12 bases between. CDR3 amino acids: CSASIPPVETQYF. The CDR3 DNA follows: TGCAGTGCTAGTATACCACCTGTAGAGACCCAGTACTTC.

The chain employs TRBV7-9 and TRBJ2-5; 8 bases map to TRBD1. Germline CDR1 is SEHNR and CDR2 is FQNEAQ (reference sequence). J gave up 1 base and V 3 bases, and 1 base lay outside the gene matches. CDR3 length equals 14 residues. The CDR3 sequence: CASSFTGGQETQYF. The CDR3 bases are TGTGCCAGCAGCTTTACAGGGGGCCAAGAGACCCAGTACTTC.

The gene calls are TRBV29-1 and TRBJ2-5; TRBD2 aligns across 8 bases. The germline V gene has CDR1 SQVTM and CDR2 ANQGSEA. CDR3 length: 14 residues. Unmatched junction bases numbered 7, after V lost 4 bases and J lost 3 bases. CDR3 region: CSVAGTRGKETQYF. The CDR3 nucleotides are TGCAGCGTTGCTGGGACTAGGGGTAAAGAGACCCAGTACTTC.

The rearrangement links TRBV20-1 to TRBJ2-1; 11 nucleotides align to TRBD2. The ends lost 6 bases at V and 6 bases at J; junction bases unmatched: 13. Germline CDR1 reads DFQATT; CDR2 reads SNEGSKA (reference sequence). This CDR3 region has 16 residues. Here the CDR3 reads CSARLAGRWVGNEQFF. CDR3 in DNA: TGCAGTGCACGACTAGCGGGGCGTTGGGTGGGCAATGAGCAGTTCTTC.

The chain couples TRBV5-1 to TRBJ2-5, with a tentative D call TRBD1 (5 bases). The V end lost 4 bases, the J end lost 5 bases, and 15 bases lay between the germline ends. The CDR3 runs to 14 residues. The germline V gene has CDR1 SGHRS and CDR2 YFSETQ. CDR3 protein: CASSLDTLRETQYF. As DNA, the CDR3 is TGCGCCAGCAGCCTGGACACTTTGAGGGAGACCCAGTACTTC. The full variable domain, with the rest looked up from reference TRBV5-1 and TRBJ2-5, is KAGVTQTPRYLIKTRGQQVTLSCSPISGHRSVSWYQQTPGQGLQFLFEYFSETQRNKGNFPGRFSGRQFSNSRSEMNVSTLELGDSALYLCASSLDTLRETQYFGPGTRLLVL.

This clonotype was observed a few times. The rearrangement links TRBV10-3 to TRBJ2-3; D ambiguous. This CDR3 comprises 13 residues. The V and J ends lost 3 bases and 2 bases respectively, with 6 bases between them. Germline V gene sequence: CDR1 ENHRY, CDR2 SYGVKD. CDR3 region: CAISDRNTDTQYF. CDR3 in DNA: TGTGCCATCAGTGATCGAAACACAGATACGCAGTATTTT.

The chain couples TRBV20-1 to TRBJ2-3; D might be TRBD2 (5 bases). The V and J ends lost 2 bases and 2 bases respectively, with 11 bases between them. Germline V lookup: CDR1 DFQATT, CDR2 SNEGSKA (reference sequence). This CDR3 contains 14 residues. In nucleotides, the CDR3 is TGCAGTGCTAGATACCCCGGGAACACAGATACGCAGTATTTT. This codes for CSARYPGNTDTQYF.